One and the same sample provided the 2 T cell receptor beta chains below, sequenced in a study of T cells after yellow fever vaccination. TCRdb re-analysed the 5' RACE reads in MiXCR, keeping a single row per CDR3 protein. This sample has about 30,000 distinct CDR3 sequences; approximately 4% occur once, and the top ten carry approximately 46%. The sample was CD8+ T cells sorted from PBMCs, taken 5 days after the yellow fever booster vaccination. Receptors were obtained from a man younger than 45 who received the YFV17D yellow fever vaccine.

This clonotype has a count of ten or more. The rearrangement joins TRBV20-1 to TRBJ2-7; no clear D. The CDR3 loop spans 13 amino acids. V lost 1 base and J lost 6, with 13 bases in between. Germline V gene sequence: CDR1 DFQATT, CDR2 SNEGSKA (reference sequence). The CDR3 DNA reads TGCAGTGCTAGAGTCTCGACCAAGTCCGAGCAGTACTTC. Protein: CSARVSTKSEQYF.

This clonotype was observed at least ten times. One end of the junction does not line up with germline, which may come from a read error. V and J are TRBV3-1 and TRBJ2-7; TRBD1 is a possible D gene (5 bases). This CDR3 has 16 amino acids. Germline lookup yields CDR1 LGHDT and CDR2 YNNKEL (reference sequence). The CDR3 here is CASREPDRRFVYAQYF. The CDR3 DNA follows: TGTGCCAGCAGGGAACCCGACAGAAGGTTTGTCTACGCGCAGTACTTC.